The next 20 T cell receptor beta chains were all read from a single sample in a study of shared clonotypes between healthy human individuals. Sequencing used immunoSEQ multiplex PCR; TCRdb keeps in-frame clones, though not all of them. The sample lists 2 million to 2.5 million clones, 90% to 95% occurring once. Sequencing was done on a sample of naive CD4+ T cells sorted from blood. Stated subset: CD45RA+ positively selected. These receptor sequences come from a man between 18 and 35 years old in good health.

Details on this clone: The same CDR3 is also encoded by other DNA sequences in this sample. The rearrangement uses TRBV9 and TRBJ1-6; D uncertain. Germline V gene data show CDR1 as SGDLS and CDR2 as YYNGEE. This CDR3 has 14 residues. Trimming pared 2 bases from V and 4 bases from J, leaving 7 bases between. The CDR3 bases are TGTGCCAGCAGCGTTGACGGGTATAATTCACCCCTCCACTTT. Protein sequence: CASSVDGYNSPLHF.

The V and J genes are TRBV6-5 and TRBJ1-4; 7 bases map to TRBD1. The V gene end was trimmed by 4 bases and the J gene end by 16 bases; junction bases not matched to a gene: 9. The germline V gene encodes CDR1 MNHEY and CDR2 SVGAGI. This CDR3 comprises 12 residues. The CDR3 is CASSSGQEVKFF. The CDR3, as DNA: TGTGCCAGCAGTTCCGGACAGGAGGTAAAGTTTTTT.

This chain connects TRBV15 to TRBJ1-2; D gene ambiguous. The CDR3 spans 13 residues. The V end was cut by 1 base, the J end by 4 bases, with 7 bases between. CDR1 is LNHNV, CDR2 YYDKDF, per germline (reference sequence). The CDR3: CATSRAPTYGYTF. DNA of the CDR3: TGTGCCACCAGCAGAGCTCCTACCTATGGCTACACCTTC.

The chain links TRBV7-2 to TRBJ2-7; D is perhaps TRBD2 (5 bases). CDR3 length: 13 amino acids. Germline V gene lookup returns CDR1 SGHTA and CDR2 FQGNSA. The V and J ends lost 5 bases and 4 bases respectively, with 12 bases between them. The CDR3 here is CASSLTRQYEQYF. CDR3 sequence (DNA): TGTGCCAGCAGCCTCACTAGGCAGTACGAGCAGTACTTC.

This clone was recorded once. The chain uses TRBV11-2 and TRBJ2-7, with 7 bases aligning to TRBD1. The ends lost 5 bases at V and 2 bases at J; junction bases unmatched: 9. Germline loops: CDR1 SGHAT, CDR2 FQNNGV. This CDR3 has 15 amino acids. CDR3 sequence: CASSADRVVPYEQYF. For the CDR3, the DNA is TGTGCCAGCAGCGCCGACAGGGTAGTACCCTACGAGCAGTACTTC.

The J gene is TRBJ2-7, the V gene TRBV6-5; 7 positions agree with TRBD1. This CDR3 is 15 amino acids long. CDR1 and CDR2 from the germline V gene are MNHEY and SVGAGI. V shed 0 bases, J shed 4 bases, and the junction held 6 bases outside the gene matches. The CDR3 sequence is CASSYSPGQSYEQYF. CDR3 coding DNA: TGTGCCAGCAGTTACTCACCGGGACAGTCATACGAGCAGTACTTC.

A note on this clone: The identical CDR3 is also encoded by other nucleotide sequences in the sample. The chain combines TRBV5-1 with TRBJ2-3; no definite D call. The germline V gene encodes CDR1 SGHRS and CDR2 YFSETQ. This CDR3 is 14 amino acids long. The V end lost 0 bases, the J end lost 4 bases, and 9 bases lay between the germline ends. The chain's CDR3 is CASSLVGSADTQYF. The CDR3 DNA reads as TGCGCCAGCAGCTTGGTAGGGTCGGCAGATACGCAGTATTTT.

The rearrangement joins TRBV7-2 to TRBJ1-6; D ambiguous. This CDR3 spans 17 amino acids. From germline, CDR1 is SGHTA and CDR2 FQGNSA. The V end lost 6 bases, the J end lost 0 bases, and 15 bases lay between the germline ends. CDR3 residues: CASSYDILSSYNSPLHF. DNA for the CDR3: TGTGCCAGCAGTTACGACATTCTCAGCTCCTATAATTCACCCCTCCACTTT.

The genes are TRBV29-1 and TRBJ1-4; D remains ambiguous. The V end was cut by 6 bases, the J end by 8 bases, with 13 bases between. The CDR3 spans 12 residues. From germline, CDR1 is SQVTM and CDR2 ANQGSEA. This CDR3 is CSVSPQEEKLFF. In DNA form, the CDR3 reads TGCAGCGTGTCCCCTCAGGAGGAAAAACTGTTTTTT.

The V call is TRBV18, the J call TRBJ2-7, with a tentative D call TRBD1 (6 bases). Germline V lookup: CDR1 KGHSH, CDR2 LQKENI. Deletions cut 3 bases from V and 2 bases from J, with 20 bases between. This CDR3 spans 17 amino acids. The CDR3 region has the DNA TGTGCCAGCTCACCCTTATCCGCAGGGGAAAGGACCTACGAGCAGTACTTC. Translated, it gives CASSPLSAGERTYEQYF.

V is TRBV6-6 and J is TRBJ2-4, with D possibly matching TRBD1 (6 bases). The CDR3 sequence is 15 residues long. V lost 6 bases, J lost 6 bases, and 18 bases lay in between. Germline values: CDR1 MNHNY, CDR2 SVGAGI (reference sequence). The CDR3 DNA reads TGTGCCAGCAGAAACAAACAGGGTGAGGGAAACATTCAGTACTTC. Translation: CASRNKQGEGNIQYF.

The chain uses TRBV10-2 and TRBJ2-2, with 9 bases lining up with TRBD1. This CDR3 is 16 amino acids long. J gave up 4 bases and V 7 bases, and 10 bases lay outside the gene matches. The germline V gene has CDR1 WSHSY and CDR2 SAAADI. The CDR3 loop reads CASTRDRVTSTGELFF. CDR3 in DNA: TGCGCCAGCACCCGGGACAGGGTGACCAGCACCGGGGAGCTGTTTTTT.

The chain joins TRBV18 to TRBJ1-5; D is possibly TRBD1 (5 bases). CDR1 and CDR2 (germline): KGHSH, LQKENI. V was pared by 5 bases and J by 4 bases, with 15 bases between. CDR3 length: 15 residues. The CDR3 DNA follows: TGTGCCAGCTCAGCAGGGCAAGTGGGGAATCAGCCCCAGCATTTT. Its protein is CASSAGQVGNQPQHF. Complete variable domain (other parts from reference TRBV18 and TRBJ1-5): NAGVMQNPRHLVRRRGQEARLRCSPMKGHSHVYWYRQLPEEGLKFMVYLQKENIIDESGMPKERFSAEFPKEGPSILRIQQVVRGDSAAYFCASSAGQVGNQPQHFGDGTRLSIL.

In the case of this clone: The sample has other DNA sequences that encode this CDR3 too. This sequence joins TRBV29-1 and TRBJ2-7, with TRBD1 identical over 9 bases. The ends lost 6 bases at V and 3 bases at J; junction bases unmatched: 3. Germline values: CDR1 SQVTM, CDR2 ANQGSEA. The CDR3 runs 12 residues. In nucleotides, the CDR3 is TGCAGCGTAGAGGACAGGGGCTACGAGCAGTACTTC. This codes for CSVEDRGYEQYF.

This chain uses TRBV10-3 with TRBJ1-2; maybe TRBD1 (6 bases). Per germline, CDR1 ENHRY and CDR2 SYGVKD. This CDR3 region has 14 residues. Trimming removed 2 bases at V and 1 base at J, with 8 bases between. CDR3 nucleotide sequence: TGTGCCATCAGTGAGGGGGGCTTTAACTATGGCTACACCTTC. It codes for CAISEGGFNYGYTF.

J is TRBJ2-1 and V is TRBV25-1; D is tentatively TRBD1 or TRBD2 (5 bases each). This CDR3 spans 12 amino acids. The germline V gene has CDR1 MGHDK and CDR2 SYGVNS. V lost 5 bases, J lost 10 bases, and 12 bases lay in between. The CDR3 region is CASSRDLVEQFF. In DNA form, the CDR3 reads TGTGCCAGCAGTCGGGACCTTGTGGAGCAGTTCTTC. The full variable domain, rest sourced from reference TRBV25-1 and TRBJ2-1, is EADIYQTPRYLVIGTGKKITLECSQTMGHDKMYWYQQDPGMELHLIHYSYGVNSTEKGDLSSESTVSRIRTEHFPLTLESARPSHTSQYLCASSRDLVEQFFGPGTRLTVL.

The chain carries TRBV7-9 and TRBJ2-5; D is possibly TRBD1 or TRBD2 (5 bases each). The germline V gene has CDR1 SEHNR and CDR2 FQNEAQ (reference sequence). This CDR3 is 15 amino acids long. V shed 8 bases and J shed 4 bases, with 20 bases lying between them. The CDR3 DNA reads TGTGCCAGCTCCATCGGGGCCTCTGGAGGAGAGACCCAGTACTTC. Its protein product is CASSIGASGGETQYF.

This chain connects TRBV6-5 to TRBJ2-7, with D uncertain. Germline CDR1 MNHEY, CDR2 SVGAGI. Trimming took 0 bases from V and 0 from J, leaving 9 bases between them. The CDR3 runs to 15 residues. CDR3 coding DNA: TGTGCCAGCAGTTACTCGAATGGACCCTCCTACGAGCAGTACTTC. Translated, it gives CASSYSNGPSYEQYF.

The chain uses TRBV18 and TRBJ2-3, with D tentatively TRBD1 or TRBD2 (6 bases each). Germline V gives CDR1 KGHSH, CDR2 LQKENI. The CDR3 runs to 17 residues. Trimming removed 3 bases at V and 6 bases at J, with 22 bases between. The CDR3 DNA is TGTGCCAGCTCACCCGGACTACTCCCAACAGGGTATGATACGCAGTATTTT. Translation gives CASSPGLLPTGYDTQYF.

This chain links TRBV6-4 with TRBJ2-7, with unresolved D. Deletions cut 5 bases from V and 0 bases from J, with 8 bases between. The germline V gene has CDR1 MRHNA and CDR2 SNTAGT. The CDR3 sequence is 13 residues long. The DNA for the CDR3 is TGTGCCAGCAGTCCTCGCACCTCCTACGAGCAGTACTTC. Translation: CASSPRTSYEQYF.